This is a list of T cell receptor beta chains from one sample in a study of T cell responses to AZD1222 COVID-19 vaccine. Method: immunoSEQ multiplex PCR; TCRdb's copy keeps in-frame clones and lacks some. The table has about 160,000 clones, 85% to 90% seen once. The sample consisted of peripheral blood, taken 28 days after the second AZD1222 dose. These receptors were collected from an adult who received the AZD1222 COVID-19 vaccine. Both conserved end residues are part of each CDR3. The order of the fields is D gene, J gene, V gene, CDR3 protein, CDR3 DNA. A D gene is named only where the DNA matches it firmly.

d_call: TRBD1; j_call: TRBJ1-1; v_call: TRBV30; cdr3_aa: CAWSRPGTGNTEAFF; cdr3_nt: TGTGCCTGGAGTCGACCCGGGACAGGGAACACTGAAGCTTTCTTT
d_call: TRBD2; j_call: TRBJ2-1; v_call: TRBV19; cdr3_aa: CASNQGSGVSYNEQFF; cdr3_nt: TGTGCCAGTAATCAAGGTAGCGGGGTCTCCTACAATGAGCAGTTCTTC
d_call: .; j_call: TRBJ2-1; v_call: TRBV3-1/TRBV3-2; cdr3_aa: CASSQASATYNEQFF; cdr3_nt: TGTGCCAGCAGCCAAGCTAGCGCGACCTACAATGAGCAGTTCTTC
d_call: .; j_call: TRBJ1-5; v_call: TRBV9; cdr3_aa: CASSENTGYQPQHF; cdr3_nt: TGTGCCAGCAGCGAGAATACAGGGTATCAGCCCCAGCATTTT
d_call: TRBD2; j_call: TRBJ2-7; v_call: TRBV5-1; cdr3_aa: CASSFPGGYEQYF; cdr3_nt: TGCGCCAGCAGCTTTCCGGGGGGCTACGAGCAGTACTTC
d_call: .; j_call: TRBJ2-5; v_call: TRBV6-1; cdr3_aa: CASSERSVETQYF; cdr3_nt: TGTGCCAGCAGTGAACGGAGTGTAGAGACCCAGTACTTC
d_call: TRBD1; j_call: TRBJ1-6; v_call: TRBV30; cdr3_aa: CAWSGQGAGSPLHF; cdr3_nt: TGTGCCTGGAGTGGTCAGGGGGCCGGTTCACCCCTCCACTTT
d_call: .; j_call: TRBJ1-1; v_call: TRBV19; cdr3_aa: CASSIMAQGTEAFF; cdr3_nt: TGTGCCAGTAGTATAATGGCCCAGGGGACTGAAGCTTTCTTT
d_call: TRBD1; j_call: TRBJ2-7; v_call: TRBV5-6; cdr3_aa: CASSRQGAGYEQYF; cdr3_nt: TGTGCCAGCAGCCGACAGGGGGCGGGATACGAGCAGTACTTC
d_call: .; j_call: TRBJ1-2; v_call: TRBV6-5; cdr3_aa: CASSYGEGLYGYTF; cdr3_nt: TGTGCCAGCAGTTACGGGGAGGGGCTCTATGGCTACACCTTC
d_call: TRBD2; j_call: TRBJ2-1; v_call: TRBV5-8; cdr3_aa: CASSLVAGRQYNEQFF; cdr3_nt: TGTGCCAGCAGCTTGGTTGCCGGGAGGCAATACAATGAGCAGTTCTTC